These 21 T cell receptor beta chains were all obtained from the same sample, sequenced in a study of identical twins. One entry per CDR3 protein, called by TCRdb with MiXCR from the 5' RACE reads. The table shows about 530,000 distinct CDR3 sequences, with 20% to 25% occurring only once. This same sample was also part of a study on yellow fever vaccine responses in identical twins.

The sample consisted of CD4+ T cells sorted from blood. The origin of the receptors is a woman aged 18-35 years in good health.

The gene calls are TRBV12-3 or TRBV12-4 and TRBJ1-1, with D hard to call. V lost 10 bases and J 0 bases, leaving 12 bases between the germline ends. This CDR3 contains 13 residues. CDR3 protein: CATGLGLNTEAFF. As DNA, the CDR3 is TGTGCCACCGGGCTGGGCTTGAACACTGAAGCTTTCTTT.

This clonotype was seen more than once but under ten times. The rearrangement uses TRBV3-1 and TRBJ1-1; possible D gene TRBD1, 5 bases. Germline CDR1 and CDR2: LGHDT and YNNKEL (reference sequence). The CDR3 length is 16 residues. V was shortened by 1 base and J by 4 bases, with 16 bases between the two germline ends. CDR3 nucleotides: TGTGCCAGCAGCCAAGGCCAGCCAGGGTTGGGCACTGAAGCTTTCTTT. Protein: CASSQGQPGLGTEAFF.

This clonotype was observed a handful of times. The chain combines TRBV6-5 with TRBJ1-2; D remains ambiguous. In germline, CDR1 is MNHEY, CDR2 SVGAGI. The CDR3 loop spans 11 amino acids. V was trimmed by 10 bases and J by 5 bases, leaving 11 bases between them. This chain's CDR3 is CAKPASYGYTF. DNA for the CDR3: TGTGCCAAGCCTGCCTCTTATGGCTACACCTTC.

As concerns this clonotype: The final CDR3 position lacks the conserved phenylalanine or tryptophan, pointing to a likely read error. The chain carries TRBV12-3 or TRBV12-4 and TRBJ1-6; D unresolved. CDR3 length: 14 amino acids. V was clipped by 6 bases and J by 10 bases, with 16 bases between them. CDR3 nucleotide sequence: TGTGCCAGCAGCTACCGGTTTTTGTGGTCACCCCTCCACGTT. Amino acid sequence: CASSYRFLWSPLHV.

V and J are TRBV15 and TRBJ2-7, with 9 bases aligning to TRBD1. With 5 bases clipped from V and 5 bases from J, the junction kept 7 bases outside the gene matches. Germline V CDR1 and CDR2: LNHNV, YYDKDF (reference sequence). The CDR3 contains 14 residues. CDR3 protein: CATSGRDRVNEQYF. DNA for the CDR3: TGTGCCACCAGCGGGCGGGACAGGGTGAACGAGCAGTACTTC.

V is TRBV2 and J is TRBJ2-1, with 14 bases aligning to TRBD2. The trim removed 7 bases at V and 12 bases at J, leaving 8 bases unmatched. The CDR3 runs 14 residues. CDR1 SNHLY and CDR2 FYNNEI come from the germline V gene. The DNA of the CDR3 is TGTGCCAGCACGCTAGGGACTAGCGGGAGAGGGCAGTTCTTC. This codes for CASTLGTSGRGQFF.

This clonotype has more than one count but fewer than ten. The CDR3 region is CASRSLAGGSGNEQFF. In DNA form, the CDR3 reads TGCGCCAGCAGGTCACTAGCGGGGGGATCGGGCAATGAGCAGTTCTTC. The rearrangement uses TRBV5-1 and TRBJ2-1; 12 nucleotides match TRBD2. Germline V lookup: CDR1 SGHRS, CDR2 YFSETQ. V lost 5 bases and J lost 6; bases outside the gene matches: 9. This CDR3 has 16 residues.

This clonotype has more than one count but fewer than ten. V usage is TRBV19 and J usage is TRBJ2-7; 8 bases match TRBD2. Per germline, CDR1 LNHDA and CDR2 SQIVND (reference sequence). The CDR3 spans 15 residues. Unmatched junction bases numbered 10, after V lost 5 bases and J lost 4 bases. CDR3 sequence reads: CASSQTSGFMYEQYF. CDR3 nucleotide sequence: TGTGCCAGTAGTCAAACTAGCGGCTTTATGTACGAGCAGTACTTC.

The V and J genes are TRBV21-1 and TRBJ2-2; the DNA was not used to check the table's D call, TRBD2. TRBV21-1 is annotated as a pseudogene. The CDR3 consists of 16 residues. In DNA, the CDR3 is TGTGCCAGCAGCCCCCGGACTAGCGGGGGTCCCGGGGAGCTGTTTTTT. Encoded protein: CASSPRTSGGPGELFF.

About this clonotype: At one boundary the junction diverges from the germline segment, which might be a read error. J is TRBJ1-4 and V is TRBV5-1; unclear D gene. The CDR3 has 14 residues. Germline loops: CDR1 SGHRS, CDR2 YFSETQ. The CDR3 region is CASRGIGLNEKLFF. The CDR3 bases are TGCGCCAGCCGTGGGATAGGCCTTAATGAGAAACTGTTTTTT. Full variable domain (rest looked up from reference TRBV5-1 and TRBJ1-4): KAGVTQTPRYLIKTRGQQVTLSCSPISGHRSVSWYQQTPGQGLQFLFEYFSETQRNKGNFPGRFSGRQFSNSRSEMNVSTLELGDSALYLCASRGIGLNEKLFFGSGTQLSVL.

V usage is TRBV23-1 and J usage is TRBJ2-3, with 14 nucleotides matching TRBD2. TRBV23-1 is assigned to the ORF class and has an uncertain function. The CDR3 loop spans 18 amino acids. V gave up 2 bases and J gave up 3 bases; unmatched junction bases: 7. The CDR3 sequence: CASSQDGTSGSGTDTQYF. CDR3 nucleotides: TGCGCCAGCAGTCAAGACGGGACTAGCGGGAGCGGGACAGATACGCAGTATTTT.

There are a few counts of this clonotype. The chain couples TRBV5-1 to TRBJ2-7; TRBD1 aligns across 9 bases. V dropped 4 bases and J dropped 5; count of bases not matched to a gene: 10. Germline lookup yields CDR1 SGHRS and CDR2 YFSETQ. The CDR3 sequence is 15 residues long. CDR3 in DNA: TGCGCCAGCAGCAAAGCCGGGACAGGGTTGGACGAGCAGTACGTC. It codes for CASSKAGTGLDEQYV.

This clonotype was counted a single time. This chain uses TRBV20-1 with TRBJ2-5, with 8 bases identical to TRBD1. The CDR3 has 15 amino acids. Per germline, CDR1 DFQATT and CDR2 SNEGSKA (reference sequence). The J segment lost 0 bases and the V segment lost 8 bases, leaving 11 bases of the junction unmatched. The CDR3 sequence is CSPHYRQGYQETQYF. In DNA, the CDR3 is TGCAGTCCTCACTATAGACAGGGGTACCAAGAGACCCAGTACTTC.

This clonotype was seen more than once but under ten times. The J gene is TRBJ2-1, the V gene TRBV20-1, with 10 bases lining up with TRBD2. Germline CDR1 reads DFQATT; CDR2 reads SNEGSKA (reference sequence). CDR3 length equals 14 residues. With 2 bases clipped from V and 5 bases from J, the junction kept 3 bases outside the gene matches. CDR3 sequence (DNA): TGCAGTGCTAGACTAGCGGGAGTTGACAATGAGCAGTTCTTC. Protein: CSARLAGVDNEQFF.

This clonotype has at least ten counts. An end of the junction differs from the germline gene, which may be a read error. The chain is built from TRBV12-3 or TRBV12-4 and TRBJ2-7; 8 bases are shared with TRBD2. There are 13 residues in the CDR3. CDR3 sequence (DNA): TGTGCCAGCAGTGTAGCGGGATTGGGCGAGCAGTACTTC. Translating gives CASSVAGLGEQYF.

This chain connects TRBV19 to TRBJ2-5, with 7 bases that match TRBD2. CDR1 and CDR2 (germline): LNHDA, SQIVND (reference sequence). V shed 3 bases and J 2 bases; nucleotides not matched to a gene: 12. There are 17 residues in the CDR3. Here the CDR3 reads CASSIGGVAGLQETQYF. The CDR3, as DNA: TGTGCCAGTAGTATTGGAGGAGTAGCGGGTTTACAAGAGACCCAGTACTTC.

V is TRBV4-1 and J is TRBJ2-1; 7 nucleotides align to TRBD1. Losses at the gene ends were 4 bases for V and 9 bases for J; bases not matched to a gene: 18. The CDR3 is 17 residues long. Germline assignment: CDR1 MGHRA and CDR2 YSYEKL. The CDR3: CASSPTGTKGPGGEQFF. The DNA of the CDR3 is TGCGCCAGCAGCCCCACAGGGACAAAGGGGCCAGGGGGTGAGCAGTTCTTC.

The chain employs TRBV29-1 and TRBJ2-3, with TRBD2 identical over 7 bases. The CDR3 has 12 amino acids. CDR1 SQVTM and CDR2 ANQGSEA come from the germline V gene. V trimming: 8 bases; J trimming: 5 bases; junction bases outside the gene matches: 7. The CDR3 sequence: CSSDPGGDTQYF. The CDR3 DNA follows: TGCAGCTCAGATCCGGGGGGAGATACGCAGTATTTT.

This chain joins TRBV5-1 and TRBJ2-1, with D possibly called TRBD1 or TRBD2 (5 bases each). The V end lost 0 bases, the J end lost 5 bases, and 18 bases lay between the germline ends. Germline CDR1 reads SGHRS; CDR2 reads YFSETQ. The CDR3 totals 17 residues. CDR3 residues: CASSLEGMGVGNNEQFF. The CDR3 DNA is TGCGCCAGCAGCTTGGAGGGGATGGGAGTGGGGAACAATGAGCAGTTCTTC.

Concerning this clonotype itself: An end of the junction does not agree with germline; a read error may underlie this. The chain combines TRBV12-3 or TRBV12-4 with TRBJ2-1; possibly TRBD1 for D (5 bases). The CDR3 length is 9 residues. As DNA, the CDR3 is TGTGCCAGTTCAGGGTGGTTGGTCTTC. Encoded protein: CASSGWLVF.

In nucleotides, the CDR3 is TGTGCCAGCAGCCTCATCGGGGGGCTAAGGGATACGCAGTATTTT. Translation: CASSLIGGLRDTQYF. The J gene is TRBJ2-3, the V gene TRBV7-9; D perhaps matches TRBD2 (7 bases). The CDR3 spans 15 residues. Per germline, CDR1 SEHNR and CDR2 FQNEAQ (reference sequence). V shed 5 bases and J shed 6 bases, with 18 bases lying between them.